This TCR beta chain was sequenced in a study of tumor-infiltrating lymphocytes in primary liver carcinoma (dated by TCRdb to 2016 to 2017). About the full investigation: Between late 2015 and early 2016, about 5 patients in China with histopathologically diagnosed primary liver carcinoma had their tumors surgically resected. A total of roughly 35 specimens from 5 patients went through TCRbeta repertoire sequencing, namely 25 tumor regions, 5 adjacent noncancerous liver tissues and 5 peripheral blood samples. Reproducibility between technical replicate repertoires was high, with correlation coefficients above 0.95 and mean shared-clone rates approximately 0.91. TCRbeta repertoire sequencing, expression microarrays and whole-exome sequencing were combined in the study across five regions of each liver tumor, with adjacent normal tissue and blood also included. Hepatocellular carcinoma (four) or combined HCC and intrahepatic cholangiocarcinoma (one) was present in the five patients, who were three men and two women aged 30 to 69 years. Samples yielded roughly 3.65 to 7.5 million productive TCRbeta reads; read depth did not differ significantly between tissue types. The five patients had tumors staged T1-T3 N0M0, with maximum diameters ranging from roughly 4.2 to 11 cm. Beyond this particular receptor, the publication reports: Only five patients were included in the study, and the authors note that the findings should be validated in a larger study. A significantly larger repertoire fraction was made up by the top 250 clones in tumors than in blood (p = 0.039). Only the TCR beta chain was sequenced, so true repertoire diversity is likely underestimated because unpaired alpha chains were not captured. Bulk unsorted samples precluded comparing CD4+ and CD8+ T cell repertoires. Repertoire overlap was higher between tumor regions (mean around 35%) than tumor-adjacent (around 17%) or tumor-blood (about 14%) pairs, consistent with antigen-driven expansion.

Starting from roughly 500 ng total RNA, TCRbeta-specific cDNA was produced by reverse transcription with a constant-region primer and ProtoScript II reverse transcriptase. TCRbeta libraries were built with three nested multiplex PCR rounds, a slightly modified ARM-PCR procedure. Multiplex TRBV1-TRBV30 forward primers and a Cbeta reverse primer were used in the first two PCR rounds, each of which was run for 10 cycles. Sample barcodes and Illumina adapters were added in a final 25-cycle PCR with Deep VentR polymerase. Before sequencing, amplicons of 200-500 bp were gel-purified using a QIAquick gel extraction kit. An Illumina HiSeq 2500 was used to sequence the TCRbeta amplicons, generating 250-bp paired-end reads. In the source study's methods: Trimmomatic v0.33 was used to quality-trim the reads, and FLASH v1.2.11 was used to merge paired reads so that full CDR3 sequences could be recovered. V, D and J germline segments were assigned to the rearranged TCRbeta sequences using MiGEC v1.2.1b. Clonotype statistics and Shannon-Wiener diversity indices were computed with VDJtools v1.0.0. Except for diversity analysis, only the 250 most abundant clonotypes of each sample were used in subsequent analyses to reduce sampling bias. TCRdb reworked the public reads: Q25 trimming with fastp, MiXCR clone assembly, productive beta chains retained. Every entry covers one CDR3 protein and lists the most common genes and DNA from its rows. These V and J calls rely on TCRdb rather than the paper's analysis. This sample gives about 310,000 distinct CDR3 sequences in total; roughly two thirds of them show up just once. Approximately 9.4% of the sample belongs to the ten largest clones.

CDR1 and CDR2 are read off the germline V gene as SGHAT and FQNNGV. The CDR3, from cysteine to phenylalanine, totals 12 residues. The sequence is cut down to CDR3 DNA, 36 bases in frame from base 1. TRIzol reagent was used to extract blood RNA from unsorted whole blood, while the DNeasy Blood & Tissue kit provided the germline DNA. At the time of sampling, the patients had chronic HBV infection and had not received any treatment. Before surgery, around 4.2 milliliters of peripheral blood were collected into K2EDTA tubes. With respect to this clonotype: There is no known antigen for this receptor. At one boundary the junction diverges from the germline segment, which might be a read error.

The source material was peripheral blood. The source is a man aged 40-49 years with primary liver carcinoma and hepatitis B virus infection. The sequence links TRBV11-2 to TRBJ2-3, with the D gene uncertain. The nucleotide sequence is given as TGTACCAGTAGCTTAGATAGGGATACGCAGTATTTT. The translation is CTSSLDRDTQYF. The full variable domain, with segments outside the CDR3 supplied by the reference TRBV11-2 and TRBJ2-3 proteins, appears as EAGVAQSPRYKIIEKRQSVAFWCNPISGHATLYWYQQILGQGPKLLIQFQNNGVVDDSQLPKDRFSAERLKGVDSTLKIQPAKLEDSAVYLCTSSLDRDTQYFGPGTRLTVL.